The 18 T cell receptor beta chains below come from one sample, sequenced in a study of metastatic and nonmetastatic thyroid tumors. Using MiXCR, TCRdb re-called clones from the PCR reads. The table records around 15,000 clones, 20% to 30% of them present only once. No treatment had been given to any patient before thyroid surgery. Sequencing used tumor tissue. The receptors were gathered from a female donor with papillary thyroid cancer or a benign thyroid nodule (not recorded which). Some clones in this sample may be carry-over from other donors' samples.

This clone rates as medium-sized (0.01 to 0.1%). This chain joins TRBV7-3 and TRBJ2-1; D uncertain. The CDR3 sequence is 12 residues long. Germline CDR1 is SGHTA and CDR2 is FQGTGA. Trimming removed 2 bases at V and 6 bases at J, with 5 bases between. The CDR3 DNA is TGTGCCAGCAGCTTAGTGGGCAATGAGCAGTTCTTC. Protein: CASSLVGNEQFF.

In this sample, this clone turned up a few times. The chain couples TRBV5-5 to TRBJ2-7, with D possibly matching TRBD2 (5 bases). Trimming cost V 0 bases and J 4 bases, with 14 bases left between them. This CDR3 comprises 15 residues. The germline V gene encodes CDR1 SGHKS and CDR2 YYEKEE (reference sequence). The CDR3 DNA follows: TGTGCCAGCAGCTTGGCCCGGGGATCTAATTACGAGCAGTACTTC. Translated: CASSLARGSNYEQYF.

At least ten counts were recorded for this clone. This sequence joins TRBV19 and TRBJ2-5, with 7 bases that match TRBD2. This CDR3 has 16 amino acids. CDR1 LNHDA and CDR2 SQIVND come from the germline V gene (reference sequence). With V trimmed by 3 bases and J by 2 bases, 9 bases remained unmatched. CDR3 DNA sequence: TGTGCCAGTAGTATGATTAGCGGGTCAAGTCAAGAGACCCAGTACTTC. It yields the protein CASSMISGSSQETQYF. The complete variable domain, with remaining parts taken from reference TRBV19 and TRBJ2-5, reads DGGITQSPKYLFRKEGQNVTLSCEQNLNHDAMYWYRQDPGQGLRLIYYSQIVNDFQKGDIAEGYSVSREKKESFPLTVTSAQKNPTAFYLCASSMISGSSQETQYFGPGTRLLVL.

The J gene is TRBJ1-5, the V gene TRBV20-1, with TRBD1 identical over 7 bases. CDR1 DFQATT and CDR2 SNEGSKA come from the germline V gene (reference sequence). With 2 bases clipped from V and 7 bases from J, the junction kept 5 bases outside the gene matches. This CDR3 has 13 residues. The CDR3 is CSARFDRAQPQHF. The CDR3, as DNA: TGCAGTGCTAGATTCGACAGGGCGCAGCCCCAGCATTTT.

This clone came up many times. The chain is built from TRBV20-1 and TRBJ2-7, with 8 bases identical to TRBD2. Germline loops: CDR1 DFQATT, CDR2 SNEGSKA (reference sequence). This CDR3 is built from 14 residues. With V trimmed by 5 bases and J by 3 bases, 9 bases remained unmatched. DNA for the CDR3: TGCAGTGCTTTTCCCGGGACTAGACGCTACGAGCAGTACTTC. Translated, it gives CSAFPGTRRYEQYF.

The chain joins TRBV7-2 to TRBJ2-7; no reliable D call. With 1 base removed from V and 1 base from J, the gap between germline ends came to 11 bases. The germline gives CDR1 SGHTA, CDR2 FQGNSA. The CDR3 has 15 residues. In DNA, the CDR3 is TGTGCCAGCAGCTTAGGTCTCCAGGAGTCCTACGAGCAGTACTTC. Encoded protein: CASSLGLQESYEQYF.

At least ten counts were recorded for this clone. This chain joins TRBV5-1 and TRBJ2-1, with a possible D match to TRBD2 (6 bases). Germline CDR1 is SGHRS and CDR2 is YFSETQ. This CDR3 comprises 15 residues. Trimming left V 0 bases short and J 0 bases short, with 7 bases between. DNA of the CDR3: TGCGCCAGCAGCTTGGTGGGGGGCTCCTACAATGAGCAGTTCTTC. It is translated as CASSLVGGSYNEQFF.

In regard to this clone: A clone one base away is much larger, so this may be a read error. The V call is TRBV13, the J call TRBJ2-7, with 8 bases aligning to TRBD2. Trimming removed 0 bases from V and 0 bases from J; junction bases left unmatched: 10. Germline V gene data show CDR1 as PRHDT and CDR2 as FYEKMQ (reference sequence). The CDR3 has 18 residues. CDR3 loop: CASSLGGLEGLYSYEQYF. In nucleotides, the CDR3 is TGTGCCAGCAGCTTAGGGGGACTAGAGGGATTATACTCCTACGAGCAGTACTTC. Full variable domain (rest looked up from reference TRBV13 and TRBJ2-7): AAGVIQSPRHLIKEKRETATLKCYPIPRHDTVYWYQQGPGQDPQFLISFYEKMQSDKGSIPDRFSAQQFSDYHSELNMSSLELGDSALYFCASSLGGLEGLYSYEQYFGPGTRLTVT.

This clone was observed a few times. The rearrangement links TRBV20-1 to TRBJ2-2; 13 bases agree with TRBD2. Unmatched junction bases numbered 13, after V lost 1 base and J lost 5 bases. This CDR3 region has 19 residues. Per germline, CDR1 DFQATT and CDR2 SNEGSKA (reference sequence). The CDR3 sequence: CSARAKGGTSGVRTGELFF. CDR3 bases: TGCAGTGCTAGAGCCAAAGGGGGGACTAGCGGGGTGAGAACCGGGGAGCTGTTTTTT.

This clone occurred many times. The genes are TRBV9 and TRBJ1-6; no definite D call. The germline V gene has CDR1 SGDLS and CDR2 YYNGEE. The CDR3 is 14 residues long. V was shortened by 0 bases and J by 8 bases, with 9 bases between the two germline ends. In DNA form, the CDR3 reads TGTGCCAGCAGCGTAGAGGCGATCGATTCACCCCTCCACTTT. It encodes CASSVEAIDSPLHF.

Notes on this clone: One base away lies a much larger clone, so this may be a sequencing read error. This chain links TRBV7-9 with TRBJ1-1; D is perhaps TRBD1 (5 bases). Per the germline V gene, CDR1 is SEHNR and CDR2 is FQNEAQ (reference sequence). The CDR3 extends over 13 amino acids. V was shortened by 3 bases and J by 3 bases, with 8 bases between the two germline ends. CDR3 sequence: CASSLTVDTEAFF. The CDR3 coding sequence is TGTGCCAGCAGCTTGACAGTAGACACTGAAGCTTTCTTT.

A word on this clone: The junction departs from the called germline gene at one end, perhaps through a read error. This sequence joins TRBV24-1 and TRBJ2-5; weak D call: TRBD2 (5 bases). This CDR3 comprises 15 residues. From germline, CDR1 is KGHDR and CDR2 SFDVKD. In DNA form, the CDR3 reads TGTGCCACCAGTGCCGCCGTGGGATACGGGGAGACCAAGTACTTC. Protein sequence: CATSAAVGYGETKYF.

This clone occurred many times. The V call is TRBV5-1, the J call TRBJ2-2; D call uncertain. V shed 2 bases and J shed 4 bases, with 12 bases lying between them. There are 15 residues in the CDR3. Germline-derived CDR1 and CDR2 are SGHRS and YFSETQ. CDR3 in DNA: TGCGCCAGCAGCTTAAATACTGATGGCACCGGGGAGCTGTTTTTT. This codes for CASSLNTDGTGELFF.

A note on this clone: The junction does not match germline at one end; this may be a read error. V is TRBV27 and J is TRBJ2-2; possible D gene TRBD1, 5 bases. There are 13 residues in the CDR3. Germline V gives CDR1 MNHEY, CDR2 SMNVEV (reference sequence). The DNA for the CDR3 is TGTGCCATCAGTTTGATAAAGGGGGGGGAGCTGTTTTTT. Translation gives CAISLIKGGELFF.

Notes on this clone: Just one base apart from a much larger clone, this may be a read error. This CDR3 is also generated by other DNA sequences in the sample. The chain combines TRBV27 with TRBJ2-2; 9 bases agree with TRBD2. CDR3 length: 17 amino acids. The J segment lost 7 bases and the V segment lost 6 bases, leaving 15 bases of the junction unmatched. Germline-derived CDR1 and CDR2 are MNHEY and SMNVEV (reference sequence). The CDR3 coding sequence is TGTGCCAGCAGCGGACTGGCGGGAGGGGGTGTCAGCGGGGAGCTGTTTTTT. Amino acids: CASSGLAGGGVSGELFF.

This clone has only a few counts. The gene calls are TRBV6-4 and TRBJ2-1; 7 nucleotides match TRBD1. The germline gives CDR1 MRHNA, CDR2 SNTAGT. The V and J ends lost 7 bases and 7 bases, in that order; junction bases with no gene match: 13. CDR3 length equals 15 residues. Written as DNA, the CDR3 is TGTGCCAGCACGAGGGGGACAGTGGGACGTAATGAGCAGTTCTTC. Its translation is CASTRGTVGRNEQFF.

This chain uses TRBV28 with TRBJ1-3, with TRBD1 matching over 10 bases. Losses at the gene ends were 4 bases for V and 1 base for J; bases not matched to a gene: 16. The CDR3 length is 20 residues. Germline assignment: CDR1 MDHEN and CDR2 SYDVKM. CDR3 amino acids: CASSSAPGTGVASSGNTIYF. The CDR3 DNA is TGTGCCAGCAGTTCCGCCCCCGGGACAGGGGTAGCTTCGTCTGGAAACACCATATATTTT.

The genes are TRBV7-3 and TRBJ1-1; no clear D gene. Germline V gives CDR1 SGHTA, CDR2 FQGTGA. Trimming removed 2 bases from V and 0 bases from J, with 4 bases in between. CDR3 length: 13 amino acids. The CDR3 protein is CASSLQLNTEAFF. The CDR3, as DNA: TGTGCCAGCAGCTTACAGTTGAACACTGAAGCTTTCTTT.